This note documents a single T cell receptor (beta chain) sequence. The data stem from a study of shared clonotypes between healthy human individuals. The authors split each subset's genomic DNA evenly across several immunoSEQ plates. Sequenced by immunoSEQ multiplex PCR; TCRdb stores in-frame clones only, minus some. Altogether under 600,000 clones are present, about 98% being singletons, with the ten largest covering 0.25% to 0.35%. Trimming removed 8 bases from V and 4 bases from J; junction bases left unmatched: 13. The CDR3 runs to 14 residues. Per germline, CDR1 SQVTM and CDR2 ANQGSEA. Terminally differentiated effector memory CD45RA+ cells were excluded from the naive CD8 cells, which were CD45RO-negative and positively selected for CCR7.

The V call is TRBV29-1, the J call TRBJ2-5, with TRBD2 identical over 7 bases. The sequenced sample was naive CD8+ T cells sorted from blood. This receptor was identified in a man aged 25-40 years in good health. Here the CDR3 reads CSIRLGLVRETQYF. CDR3 nucleotides: TGCAGCATACGCCTCGGACTAGTACGAGAGACCCAGTACTTC.